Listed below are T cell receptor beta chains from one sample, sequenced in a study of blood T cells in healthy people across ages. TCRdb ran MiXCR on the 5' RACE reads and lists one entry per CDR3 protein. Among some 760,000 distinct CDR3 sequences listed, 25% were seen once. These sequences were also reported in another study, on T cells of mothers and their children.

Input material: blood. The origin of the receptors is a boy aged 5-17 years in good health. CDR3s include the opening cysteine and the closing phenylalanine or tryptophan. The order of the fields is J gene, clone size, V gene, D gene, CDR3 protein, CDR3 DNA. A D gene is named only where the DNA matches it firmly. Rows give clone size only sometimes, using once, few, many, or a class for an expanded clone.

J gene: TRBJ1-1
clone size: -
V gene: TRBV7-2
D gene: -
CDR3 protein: CASSLAGLRTEAFF
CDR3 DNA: TGTGCCAGCAGCTTAGCGGGGCTAAGGACTGAAGCTTTCTTT

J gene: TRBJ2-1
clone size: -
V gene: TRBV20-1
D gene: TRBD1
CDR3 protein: CSAREDPGTGSNNEQFF
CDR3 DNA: TGCAGTGCTAGGGAGGACCCCGGGACAGGGTCTAACAATGAGCAGTTCTTC

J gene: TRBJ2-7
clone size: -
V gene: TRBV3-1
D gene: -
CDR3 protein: CASSRLKDYEQYF
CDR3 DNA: TGTGCCAGCAGCCGCCTGAAAGACTACGAGCAGTACTTC

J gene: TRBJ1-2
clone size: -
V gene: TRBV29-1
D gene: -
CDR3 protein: CSILGGTNYGYTF
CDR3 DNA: TGCAGCATCCTCGGGGGGACTAACTATGGCTACACCTTC

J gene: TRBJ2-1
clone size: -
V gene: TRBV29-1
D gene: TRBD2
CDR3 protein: CSVASGEYNEQFF
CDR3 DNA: TGCAGCGTTGCTAGCGGGGAGTACAATGAGCAGTTCTTC

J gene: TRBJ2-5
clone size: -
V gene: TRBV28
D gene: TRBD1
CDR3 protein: CASSLRGGVKTQYF
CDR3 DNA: TGTGCCAGCAGTTTGCGAGGGGGCGTAAAGACCCAGTACTTC

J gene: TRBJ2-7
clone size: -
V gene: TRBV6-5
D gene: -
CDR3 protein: CASSGEPFSYEQYF
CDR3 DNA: TGTGCCAGCAGTGGGGAACCTTTCTCCTACGAGCAGTACTTC

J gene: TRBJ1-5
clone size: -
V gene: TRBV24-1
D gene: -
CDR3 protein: CASNHETQGLWPQHF
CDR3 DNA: TGTGCCTCGAACCATGAGACGCAGGGTCTTTGGCCCCAGCATTTT

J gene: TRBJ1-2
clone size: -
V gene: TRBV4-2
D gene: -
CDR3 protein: CASSQDMVGGYTF
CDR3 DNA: TGTGCCAGCAGCCAAGATATGGTGGGGGGCTACACCTTC

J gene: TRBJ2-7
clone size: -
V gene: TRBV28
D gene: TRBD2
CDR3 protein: CASSLQTSGNSYEQYF
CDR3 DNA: TGTGCCAGCAGTTTACAGACTAGCGGCAACTCCTACGAGCAGTACTTC

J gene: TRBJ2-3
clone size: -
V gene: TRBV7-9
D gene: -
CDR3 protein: CASSFTSSSTDTQYF
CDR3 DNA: TGTGCCAGCAGCTTTACATCCTCTAGCACAGATACGCAGTATTTT

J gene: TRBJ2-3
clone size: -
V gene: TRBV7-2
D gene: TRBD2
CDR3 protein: CASSLGAGGLLAPTDTQYF
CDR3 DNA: TGTGCCAGCAGCTTAGGAGCGGGGGGGCTTCTCGCACCCACAGATACGCAGTATTTT

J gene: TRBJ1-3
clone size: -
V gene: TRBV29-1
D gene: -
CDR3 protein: CSGRDLSGNTIYF
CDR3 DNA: TGCAGCGGCCGGGACCTCTCTGGAAACACCATATATTTT

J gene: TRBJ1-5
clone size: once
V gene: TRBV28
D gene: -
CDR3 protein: CASSSPERSNQPQHF
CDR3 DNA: TGTGCCAGCAGCTCACCAGAACGAAGCAATCAGCCCCAGCATTTT

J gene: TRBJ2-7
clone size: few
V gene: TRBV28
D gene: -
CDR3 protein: CASSNMVGMEQYF
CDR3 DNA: TGTGCCAGCAGTAATATGGTGGGGATGGAGCAGTACTTC

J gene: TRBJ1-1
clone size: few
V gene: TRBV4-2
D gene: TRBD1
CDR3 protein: CASSPQGQGEAFF
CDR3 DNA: TGTGCCAGCAGCCCACAGGGGCAAGGTGAAGCTTTCTTT

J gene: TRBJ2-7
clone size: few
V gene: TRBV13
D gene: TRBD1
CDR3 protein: CASRAGTAAYEQYF
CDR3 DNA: TGTGCCAGCAGAGCCGGGACAGCAGCCTACGAGCAGTACTTC

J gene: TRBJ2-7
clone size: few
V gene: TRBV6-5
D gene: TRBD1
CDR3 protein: CASTPEGGPYEQYF
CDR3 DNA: TGTGCCAGCACGCCCGAAGGGGGCCCCTACGAGCAGTACTTC

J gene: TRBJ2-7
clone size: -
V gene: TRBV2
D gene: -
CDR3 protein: CASSDRKGSAAYEQYF
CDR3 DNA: TGTGCCAGCAGTGATAGGAAGGGGTCGGCCGCATACGAGCAGTACTTC

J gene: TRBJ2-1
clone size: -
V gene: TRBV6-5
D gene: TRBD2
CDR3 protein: CASSYRSGGYNEQFF
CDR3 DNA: TGTGCCAGCAGTTACAGGTCGGGGGGGTACAATGAGCAGTTCTTC

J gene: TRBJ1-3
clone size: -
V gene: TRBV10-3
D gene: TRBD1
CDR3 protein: CAILDREGYGPGNTIYF
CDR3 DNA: TGTGCCATCCTGGACAGGGAAGGTTATGGGCCTGGAAACACCATATATTTT

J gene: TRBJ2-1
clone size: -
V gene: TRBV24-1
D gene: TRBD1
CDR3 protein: CATSDFEPGTGRNEQFF
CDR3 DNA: TGTGCCACCAGTGATTTCGAACCCGGGACAGGACGCAATGAGCAGTTCTTC

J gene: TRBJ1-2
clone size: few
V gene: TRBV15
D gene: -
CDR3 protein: CATSRGGSNYGYTF
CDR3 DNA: TGTGCCACCAGCAGAGGCGGGTCCAACTATGGCTACACCTTC

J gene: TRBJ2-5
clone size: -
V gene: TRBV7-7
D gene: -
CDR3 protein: CASSLAYSGEETQYF
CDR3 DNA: TGTGCTAGCAGCTTAGCTTATTCAGGGGAAGAGACCCAGTACTTC

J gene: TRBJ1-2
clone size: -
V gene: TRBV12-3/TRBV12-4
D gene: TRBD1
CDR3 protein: CASSSQGEFGYTF
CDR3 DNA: TGTGCCAGCAGTAGTCAGGGGGAGTTTGGCTACACCTTC

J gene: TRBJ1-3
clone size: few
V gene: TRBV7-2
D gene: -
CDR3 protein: CASSLGSRAGGNTIYF
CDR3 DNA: TGTGCCAGCAGCTTAGGATCCAGGGCTGGCGGAAACACCATATATTTT

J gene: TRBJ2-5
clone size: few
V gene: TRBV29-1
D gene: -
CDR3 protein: CSVDGWEGTQYF
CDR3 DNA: TGCAGCGTTGACGGGTGGGAAGGGACCCAGTACTTC

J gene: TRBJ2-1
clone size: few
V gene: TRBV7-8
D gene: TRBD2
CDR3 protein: CASSLLGLADNEQFF
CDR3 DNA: TGTGCCAGCAGCTTATTAGGACTAGCGGATAATGAGCAGTTCTTC

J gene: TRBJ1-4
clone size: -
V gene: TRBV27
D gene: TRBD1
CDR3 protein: CASSFGTAEKLFF
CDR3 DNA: TGTGCCAGCAGTTTCGGGACAGCAGAAAAACTGTTTTTT

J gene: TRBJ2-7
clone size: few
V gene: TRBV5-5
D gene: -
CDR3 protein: CASSFGYSYEQYF
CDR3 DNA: TGTGCCAGCAGCTTTGGTTATTCCTACGAGCAGTACTTC

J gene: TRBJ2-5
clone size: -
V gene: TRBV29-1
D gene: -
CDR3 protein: CGVEWQQETQYF
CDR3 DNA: TGCGGCGTTGAGTGGCAGCAAGAGACCCAGTACTTC

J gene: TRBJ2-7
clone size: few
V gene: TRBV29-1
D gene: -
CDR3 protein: CSVEGKDRPYEQYF
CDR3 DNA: TGCAGCGTTGAAGGAAAAGACAGGCCCTACGAGCAGTACTTC

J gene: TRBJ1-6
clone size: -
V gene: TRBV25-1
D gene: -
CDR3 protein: CASSAVSGTGPSSPLHF
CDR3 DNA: TGTGCCAGCAGTGCAGTTAGCGGCACAGGGCCTTCTTCACCCCTCCACTTT

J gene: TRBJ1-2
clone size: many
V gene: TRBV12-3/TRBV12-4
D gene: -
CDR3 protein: CASSPGTGTYGYTF
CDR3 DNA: TGTGCCAGCTCACCAGGAACCGGGACATATGGCTACACCTTC

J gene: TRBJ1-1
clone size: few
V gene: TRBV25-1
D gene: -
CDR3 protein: CASNPGNTEAFF
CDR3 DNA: TGTGCCAGCAATCCCGGGAACACTGAAGCTTTCTTT

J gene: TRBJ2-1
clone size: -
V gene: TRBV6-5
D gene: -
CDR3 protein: CASREQGWNEQFF
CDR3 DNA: TGTGCCAGCAGGGAACAGGGTTGGAATGAGCAGTTCTTC

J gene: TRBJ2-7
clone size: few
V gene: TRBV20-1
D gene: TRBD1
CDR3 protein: CSASHWTGGNYEQYF
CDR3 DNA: TGCAGTGCTAGCCACTGGACAGGGGGGAACTACGAGCAGTACTTC

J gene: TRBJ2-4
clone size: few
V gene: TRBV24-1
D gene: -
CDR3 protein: CATSDPSTGPAKNIQYF
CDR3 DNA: TGTGCCACCAGTGATCCCTCTACAGGGCCTGCCAAAAACATTCAGTACTTC

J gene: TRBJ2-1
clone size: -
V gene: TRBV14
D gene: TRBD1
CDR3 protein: CASSGRDRAWDEQFF
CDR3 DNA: TGTGCCAGCAGCGGCCGGGACAGGGCGTGGGATGAGCAGTTCTTC

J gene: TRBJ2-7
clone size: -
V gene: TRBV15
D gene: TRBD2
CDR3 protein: CATSRGTRNNEQYF
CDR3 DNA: TGTGCCACCAGCAGAGGGACTAGAAACAACGAGCAGTACTTC

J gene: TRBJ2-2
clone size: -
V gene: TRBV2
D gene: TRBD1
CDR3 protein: CASTGQGDTGELFF
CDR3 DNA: TGTGCCAGCACGGGACAGGGGGACACCGGGGAGCTGTTTTTT

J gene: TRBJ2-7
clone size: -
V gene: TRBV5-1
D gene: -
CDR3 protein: CASSLDAGPGEQYF
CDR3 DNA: TGCGCCAGCAGCTTGGACGCGGGACCGGGGGAGCAGTACTTC